Listed below are T cell receptor beta chains from one sample, sequenced in a study of blood T cell repertoires in COVID-19. Repertoires were generated with immunoSEQ multiplex PCR, while TCRdb's copy carries only in-frame clones and drops some. The sample carries over 250,000 clones, about 85% recorded once. Sequenced input: peripheral blood. Receptors originate from a man in his 60s who had recovered from COVID-19. Each CDR3 is given with its conserved first and last residue. D genes are given only for firm matches. Expanded clones are given a class, and other clones once, few, many or no size at all.

DNA,CDR3,D,V,size,J
TGCGCCAGCAGCTCCGGGGAGGGCTATGGCTACACCTTC,CASSSGEGYGYTF,.,TRBV5-1,.,TRBJ1-2
TGTGCCAGCAGCTTAGCCGACAGGGGCTACGAGCAGTACTTC,CASSLADRGYEQYF,TRBD1,TRBV7-8,.,TRBJ2-7
TGTGCCAGCAGTGTTGAGGAGGGTCAGCCCCAGCATTTT,CASSVEEGQPQHF,.,TRBV27,few,TRBJ1-5
TGTGCCAGCAGTTACCTAGCGGAACCAGGAGATACGCAGTATTTT,CASSYLAEPGDTQYF,TRBD2,TRBV6-6,.,TRBJ2-3
TGTGCCAGCTCACAGGAGACTAGCGGCACTACAGATACGCAGTATTTT,CASSQETSGTTDTQYF,TRBD2,TRBV18,.,TRBJ2-3
TGTGCCAGCAGTTATAGGAACAGTTTGATCACTGAAGCTTTCTTT,CASSYRNSLITEAFF,.,TRBV6-5,.,TRBJ1-1
TGTGCCAGTAGTATGCAGGACAGGGGACGTAATCAGCCCCAGCATTTT,CASSMQDRGRNQPQHF,TRBD1,TRBV19,.,TRBJ1-5
TGCGCCAGCAGTCAGTCTAGGGGGCCCCATACGCAGTATTTT,CASSQSRGPHTQYF,TRBD1,TRBV23-1,.,TRBJ2-3
TGTGCTAGCGGGCAGGTCCCCCGGTACGAGCAGTACTTC,CASGQVPRYEQYF,TRBD2,TRBV2,.,TRBJ2-7
TGTGCTAGTGTGTACAGGGGGCGCGTAGGAGGCAATCAGCCCCAGCATTTT,CASVYRGRVGGNQPQHF,TRBD1,TRBV12-5,.,TRBJ1-5
TGTGCCAGCAGTTTGGGAGGGAAAACCTACGAGCAGTACTTC,CASSLGGKTYEQYF,TRBD2,TRBV27,.,TRBJ2-7
TGTGCCAGCAGCGCTACAGGGGGCTTGGACAATGAGCAGTTCTTC,CASSATGGLDNEQFF,TRBD1,TRBV7-9,.,TRBJ2-1
TGTGCCAGCAGCCCGGCCATCGTTGGCGGGGGGGCGGAGACCCAGTACTTC,CASSPAIVGGGAETQYF,TRBD2,TRBV4-2,.,TRBJ2-5
TGTGCCAGCAGTTACTCGTGGGGGGATAATTCACCCCTCCACTTT,CASSYSWGDNSPLHF,.,TRBV6-5,.,TRBJ1-6
TGTGCCAGCAGCCGAAACGTGCTAGCGGGGGTTTTTGAGCAGTACTTC,CASSRNVLAGVFEQYF,TRBD2,TRBV7-3,.,TRBJ2-7
TGTGCCAGTACTGCGCATCGAACCTCTGGAAACACCATATATTTT,CASTAHRTSGNTIYF,.,TRBV19,.,TRBJ1-3
TGTGCCAGCAGCTTAACGAGACAGGGACGCACAGATACGCAGTATTTT,CASSLTRQGRTDTQYF,TRBD1,TRBV7-3,.,TRBJ2-3
TGTGCCACCAGCAGGGCGGGTGAAGAGACCCAGTACTTC,CATSRAGEETQYF,.,TRBV15,.,TRBJ2-5
TGCGCCAGCAGTGGGGGGACAGGGACTTCCTACGAGCAGTACTTC,CASSGGTGTSYEQYF,TRBD1,TRBV10-1,few,TRBJ2-7
TGTGCCAGCAGTTCGACGGGACAAACAGACTACGAGCAGTACTTC,CASSSTGQTDYEQYF,.,TRBV28,.,TRBJ2-7
TGCGCCAGCAGCTACACTACTAGCGGGGTTTCGGATGAGCAGTTCTTC,CASSYTTSGVSDEQFF,TRBD2,TRBV5-1,once,TRBJ2-1
TGTGCCAGCAGTGAAGGCGGGGCCGCTCCCAGCAATGAGCAGTTCTTC,CASSEGGAAPSNEQFF,.,TRBV25-1,.,TRBJ2-1
TGTGCCATCAGTGAGCCAGGGACTAGCGGGGGGAAAACGCAGTATTTT,CAISEPGTSGGKTQYF,TRBD2,TRBV10-3,once,TRBJ2-3
TGCGCCAGCAGCCAAGATCCGAGTAGCGCGGAGACCCAGTACTTC,CASSQDPSSAETQYF,.,TRBV4-1,.,TRBJ2-5
TGTGCCAGCAGCGTAATGCCCTTAACACCGGGACAGGGGCTAGTCGGGGAGCTGTTTTTT,CASSVMPLTPGQGLVGELFF,TRBD1,TRBV7-6,.,TRBJ2-2
TGTGCCAGCAGCCGGGACAGGGGAGAGGAGACCCAGTACTTC,CASSRDRGEETQYF,TRBD1,TRBV7-9,.,TRBJ2-5
TGTGCCAGCAGCTTACTCCTCACCGGACTAGCGGTGTACGAGCAGTACTTC,CASSLLLTGLAVYEQYF,TRBD2,TRBV7-6,.,TRBJ2-7
TGTGCCAGCAGCTGTCGACAGGGCGGTGTGAACAATCAGCCCCAGCATTTT,CASSCRQGGVNNQPQHF,TRBD1,TRBV7-2,.,TRBJ1-5
TGTGCCAGCAGTCGGGACTTAGTGGAGACCCAGTACTTC,CASSRDLVETQYF,.,TRBV14,.,TRBJ2-5
TGTGCCAGCTCACCAGACAGCTCCGGTTTAGGGTATGGCTACACCTTC,CASSPDSSGLGYGYTF,.,TRBV18,.,TRBJ1-2
TGTGCCAGCACGACAGGCCTCCTTCGGGAGCAGTACTTC,CASTTGLLREQYF,.,TRBV2,.,TRBJ2-7
TGTGCCAGCAGCCAAGTTAGTGTAGGGGCGAACACCGGGGAGCTGTTTTTT,CASSQVSVGANTGELFF,.,TRBV3-1/TRBV3-2,.,TRBJ2-2
TGTGCCAGCAGTGAACCGGGGGGGCGTTACAATGAGCAGTTCTTC,CASSEPGGRYNEQFF,TRBD2,TRBV25-1,.,TRBJ2-1
TGTGCTAGTGGTTGGGGAAGGGACAGTTTAGAGACCCAGTACTTC,CASGWGRDSLETQYF,TRBD1,TRBV12-5,.,TRBJ2-5
TGTGCCAGCAGGTTGGCGCGGAACTATGGCTACACCTTC,CASRLARNYGYTF,.,TRBV6-5,.,TRBJ1-2
TGTGCCAGCAGCCCCCCGGGGGGGGGAGGGGAAGAGACCCAGTACTTC,CASSPPGGGGEETQYF,TRBD2,TRBV5-4,.,TRBJ2-5
TGTGCCAGCAGTGAAGAACGGAGGTTCGGCAATCAGCCCCAGCATTTT,CASSEERRFGNQPQHF,.,TRBV2,.,TRBJ1-5
TGTGCCAGCAGCCAACGGGGGGTAAATGAGCAGTTCTTC,CASSQRGVNEQFF,TRBD2,TRBV3-1/TRBV3-2,once,TRBJ2-1
TGTGCCAGTGCGGGGGGGCCTTCCAATGAGCAGTTCTTC,CASAGGPSNEQFF,TRBD2,TRBV19,.,TRBJ2-1
TGTGCCAGCAGCTTAGTAGGCGGGAGCTCCTACGAGCAGTACTTC,CASSLVGGSSYEQYF,TRBD2,TRBV7-2,.,TRBJ2-7
TGTGCCAGCAGTTACGCGGGACAGGGTCATGGCTACACCTTC,CASSYAGQGHGYTF,TRBD1,TRBV6-5,.,TRBJ1-2
TGTGCCAGCTCCGGGACAATACAAGAGACCCAGTACTTC,CASSGTIQETQYF,.,TRBV18,few,TRBJ2-5
TGTGCCAGCAGCTTGGGGCCGCAGGGCGGTGAAAAACTGTTTTTT,CASSLGPQGGEKLFF,.,TRBV5-4,.,TRBJ1-4
TGTGCCAGCAGCACTGGGACAGGGCCATCACCCCTCCACTTT,CASSTGTGPSPLHF,TRBD1,TRBV6-6,.,TRBJ1-6
TGTGCCACCAGTGATCCACAGGACAGCACAGATACGCAGTATTTT,CATSDPQDSTDTQYF,.,TRBV24-1,.,TRBJ2-3
TGTGCCAGCAGCTTAAGTGGGACAGGGGGCGCGGAGACCCAGTACTTC,CASSLSGTGGAETQYF,TRBD1,TRBV7-2,few,TRBJ2-5
TGTGCCAGCAGCCAACCACGGACTAGTCATGAGCAGTTCTTC,CASSQPRTSHEQFF,TRBD2,TRBV4-2,.,TRBJ2-1
TGTGCCAGCAGCCAAGATTGGGGACAGCTGAACACTGAAGCTTTCTTT,CASSQDWGQLNTEAFF,TRBD1,TRBV3-1/TRBV3-2,.,TRBJ1-1
TGTGCCAGCAGCTACCAAGGGGGTGAGCAGTTCTTC,CASSYQGGEQFF,.,TRBV9,few,TRBJ2-1